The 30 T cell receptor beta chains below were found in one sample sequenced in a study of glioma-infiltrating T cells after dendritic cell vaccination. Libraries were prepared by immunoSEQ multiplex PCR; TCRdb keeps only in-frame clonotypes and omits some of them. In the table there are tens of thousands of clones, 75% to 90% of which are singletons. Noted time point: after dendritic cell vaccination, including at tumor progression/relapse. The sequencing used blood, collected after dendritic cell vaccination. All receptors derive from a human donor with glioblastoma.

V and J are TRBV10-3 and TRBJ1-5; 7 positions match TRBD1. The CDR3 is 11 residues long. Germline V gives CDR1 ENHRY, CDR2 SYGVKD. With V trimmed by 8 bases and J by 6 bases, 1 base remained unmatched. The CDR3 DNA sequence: TGTGCCATCGGGACAGCTCAGCCCCAGCATTTT. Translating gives CAIGTAQPQHF.

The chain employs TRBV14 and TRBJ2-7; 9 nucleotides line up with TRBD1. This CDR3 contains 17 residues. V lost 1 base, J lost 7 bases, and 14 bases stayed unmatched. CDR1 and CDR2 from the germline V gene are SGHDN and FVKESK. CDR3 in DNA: TGTGCCAGCAGCCAAGGACGAGGACAGGGGCTTCTCGGAGAGCAGTACTTC. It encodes CASSQGRGQGLLGEQYF.

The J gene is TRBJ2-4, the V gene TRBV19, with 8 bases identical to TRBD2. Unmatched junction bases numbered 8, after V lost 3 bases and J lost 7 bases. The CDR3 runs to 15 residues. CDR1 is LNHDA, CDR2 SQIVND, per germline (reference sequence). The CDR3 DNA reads TGTGCCAGTAGTATCGGGGCGGGAGGAGGCAACATTCAGTACTTC. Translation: CASSIGAGGGNIQYF.

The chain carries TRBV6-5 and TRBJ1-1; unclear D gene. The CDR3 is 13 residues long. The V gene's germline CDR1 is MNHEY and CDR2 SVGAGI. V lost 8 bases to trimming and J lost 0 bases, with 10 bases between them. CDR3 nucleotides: TGTGCCAGCTCGCTACAGCTGAACACTGAAGCTTTCTTT. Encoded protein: CASSLQLNTEAFF.

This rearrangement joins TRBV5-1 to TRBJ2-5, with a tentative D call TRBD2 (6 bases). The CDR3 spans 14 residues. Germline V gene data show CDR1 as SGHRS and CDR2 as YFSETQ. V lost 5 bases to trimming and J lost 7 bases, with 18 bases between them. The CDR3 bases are TGCGCCAGCAGTTCCGTCCCGGGAGTGGCGACCCAGTACTTC. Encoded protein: CASSSVPGVATQYF.

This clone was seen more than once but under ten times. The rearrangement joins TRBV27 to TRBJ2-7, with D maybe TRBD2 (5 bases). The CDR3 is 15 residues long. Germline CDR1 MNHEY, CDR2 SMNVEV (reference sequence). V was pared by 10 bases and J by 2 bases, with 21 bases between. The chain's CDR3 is CATSRQRTQTYEQYF. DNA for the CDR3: TGTGCCACCTCTCGCCAGCGGACCCAAACCTACGAGCAGTACTTC.

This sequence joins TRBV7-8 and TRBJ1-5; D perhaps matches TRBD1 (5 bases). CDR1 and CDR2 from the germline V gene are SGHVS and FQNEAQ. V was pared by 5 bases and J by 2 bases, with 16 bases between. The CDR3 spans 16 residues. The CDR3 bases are TGTGCCAGCAGCCCGGGGGTGGGGGTAGGCAATCAGCCCCAGCATTTT. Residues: CASSPGVGVGNQPQHF. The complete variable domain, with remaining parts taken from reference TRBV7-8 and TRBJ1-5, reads GAGVSQSPRYKVAKRGQDVALRCDPISGHVSLFWYQQALGQGPEFLTYFQNEAQLDKSGLPSDRFFAERPEGSVSTLKIQRTQQEDSAVYLCASSPGVGVGNQPQHFGDGTRLSIL.

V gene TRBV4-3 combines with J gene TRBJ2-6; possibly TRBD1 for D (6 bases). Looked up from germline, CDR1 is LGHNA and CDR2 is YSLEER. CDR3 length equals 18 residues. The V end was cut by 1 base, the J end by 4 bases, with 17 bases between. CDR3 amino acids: CASSQVARTGLGANVLTF. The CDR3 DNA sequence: TGCGCCAGCAGCCAAGTGGCCCGAACAGGGTTAGGGGCCAACGTCCTGACTTTC.

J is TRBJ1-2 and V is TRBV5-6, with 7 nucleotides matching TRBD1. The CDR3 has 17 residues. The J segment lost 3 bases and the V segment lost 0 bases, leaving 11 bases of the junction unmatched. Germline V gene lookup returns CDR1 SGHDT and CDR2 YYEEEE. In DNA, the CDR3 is TGTGCCAGCAGCTTGGACCGACAGGGAAGGGGGCACTATGGCTACACCTTC. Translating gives CASSLDRQGRGHYGYTF.

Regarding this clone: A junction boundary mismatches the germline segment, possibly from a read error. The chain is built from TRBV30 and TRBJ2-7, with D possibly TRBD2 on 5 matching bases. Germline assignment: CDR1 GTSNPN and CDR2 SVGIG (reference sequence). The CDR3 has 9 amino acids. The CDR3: CAWPAGVDF. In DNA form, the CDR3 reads TGTGCCTGGCCCGCGGGCGTGGACTTC.

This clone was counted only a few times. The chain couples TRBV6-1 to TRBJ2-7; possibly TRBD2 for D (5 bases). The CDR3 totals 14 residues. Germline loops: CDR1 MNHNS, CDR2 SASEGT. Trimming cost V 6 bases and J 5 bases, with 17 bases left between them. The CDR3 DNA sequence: TGTGCCAGCAGCGGTTTGATATCAGCGGACGAGCAGTACTTC. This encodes CASSGLISADEQYF.

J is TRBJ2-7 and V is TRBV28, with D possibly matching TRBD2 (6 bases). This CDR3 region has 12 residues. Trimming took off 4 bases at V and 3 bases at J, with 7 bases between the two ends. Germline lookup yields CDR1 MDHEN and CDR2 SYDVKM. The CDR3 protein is CASSSSVYEQYF. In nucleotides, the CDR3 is TGTGCCAGCAGTTCTAGCGTCTACGAGCAGTACTTC. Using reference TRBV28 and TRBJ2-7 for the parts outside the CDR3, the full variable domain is DVKVTQSSRYLVKRTGEKVFLECVQDMDHENMFWYRQDPGLGLRLIYFSYDVKMKEKGDIPEGYSVSREKKERFSLILESASTNQTSMYLCASSSSVYEQYFGPGTRLTVT.

As DNA, the CDR3 is TGCGCCAGCAGCTTGGGGAGGGAGGAAGCTTTCTTT. This translates into CASSLGREEAFF. J is TRBJ1-1 and V is TRBV5-1; D remains unclear. The CDR3 is 12 residues long. Germline CDR1 SGHRS, CDR2 YFSETQ. Trimming took 0 bases from V and 8 from J, leaving 8 bases between them.

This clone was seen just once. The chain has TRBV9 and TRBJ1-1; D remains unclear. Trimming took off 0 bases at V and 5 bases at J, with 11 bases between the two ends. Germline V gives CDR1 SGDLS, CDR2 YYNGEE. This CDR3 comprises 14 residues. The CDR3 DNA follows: TGTGCCAGCAGCGTAGATCGGGGTTCGACTGAAGCTTTCTTT. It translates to CASSVDRGSTEAFF.

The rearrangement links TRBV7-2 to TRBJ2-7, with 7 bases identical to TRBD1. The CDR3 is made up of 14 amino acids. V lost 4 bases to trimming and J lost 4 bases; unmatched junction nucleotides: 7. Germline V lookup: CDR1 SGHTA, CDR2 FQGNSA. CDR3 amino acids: CASSSTGMGYEQYF. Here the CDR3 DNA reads TGTGCCAGCAGCTCGACAGGGATGGGTTACGAGCAGTACTTC.

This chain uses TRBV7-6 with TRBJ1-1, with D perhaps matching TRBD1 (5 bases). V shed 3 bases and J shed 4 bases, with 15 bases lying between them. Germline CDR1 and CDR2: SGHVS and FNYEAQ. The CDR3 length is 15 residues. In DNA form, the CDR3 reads TGTGCCAGCAGCTTTCTGGACTACGGGGCCACTGAAGCTTTCTTT. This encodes CASSFLDYGATEAFF.

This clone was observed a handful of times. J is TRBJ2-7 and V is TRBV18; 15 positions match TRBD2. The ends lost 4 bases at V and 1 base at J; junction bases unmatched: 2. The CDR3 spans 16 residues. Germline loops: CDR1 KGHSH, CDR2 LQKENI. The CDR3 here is CASSRTSGGASYEQYF. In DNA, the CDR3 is TGTGCCAGCTCACGGACTAGCGGGGGGGCATCCTACGAGCAGTACTTC.

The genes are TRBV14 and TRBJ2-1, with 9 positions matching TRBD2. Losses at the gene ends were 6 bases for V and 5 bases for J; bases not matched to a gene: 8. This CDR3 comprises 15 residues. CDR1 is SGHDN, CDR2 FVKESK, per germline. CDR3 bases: TGTGCCAGCAGGGCCTGGGCTAGCGGGGACAATGAGCAGTTCTTC. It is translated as CASRAWASGDNEQFF. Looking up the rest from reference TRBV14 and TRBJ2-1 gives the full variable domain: EAGVTQFPSHSVIEKGQTVTLRCDPISGHDNLYWYRRVMGKEIKFLLHFVKESKQDESGMPNNRFLAERTGGTYSTLKVQPAELEDSGVYFCASRAWASGDNEQFFGPGTRLTVL.

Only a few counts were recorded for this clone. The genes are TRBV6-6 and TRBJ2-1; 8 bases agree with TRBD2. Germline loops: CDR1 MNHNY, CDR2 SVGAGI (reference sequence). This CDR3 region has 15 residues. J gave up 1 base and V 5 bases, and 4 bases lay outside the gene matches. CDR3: CASSSSGNSYNEQFF. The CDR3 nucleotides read TGTGCCAGCAGTAGTAGCGGGAATTCCTACAATGAGCAGTTCTTC.

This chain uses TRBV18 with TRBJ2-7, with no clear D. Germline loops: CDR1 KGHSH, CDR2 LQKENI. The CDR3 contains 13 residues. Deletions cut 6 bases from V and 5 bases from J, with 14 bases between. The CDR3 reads CASSPTLSDEQYF. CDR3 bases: TGTGCCAGCTCTCCTACCCTCTCGGACGAGCAGTACTTC.

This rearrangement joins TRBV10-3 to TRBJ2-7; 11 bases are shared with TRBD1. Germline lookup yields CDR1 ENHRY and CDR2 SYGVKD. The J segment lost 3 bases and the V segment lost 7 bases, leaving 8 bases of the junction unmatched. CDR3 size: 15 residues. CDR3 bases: TGTGCCATCAACCGACTGGGACAGGGGGACTACGAGCAGTACTTC. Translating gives CAINRLGQGDYEQYF.

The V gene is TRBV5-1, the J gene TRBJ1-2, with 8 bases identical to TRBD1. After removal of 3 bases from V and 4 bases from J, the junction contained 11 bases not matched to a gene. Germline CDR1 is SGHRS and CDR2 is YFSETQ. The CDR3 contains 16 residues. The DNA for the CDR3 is TGCGCCAGCAGCTCCACAGGACAGGGAAGGGGCTATGGCTACACCTTC. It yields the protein CASSSTGQGRGYGYTF.

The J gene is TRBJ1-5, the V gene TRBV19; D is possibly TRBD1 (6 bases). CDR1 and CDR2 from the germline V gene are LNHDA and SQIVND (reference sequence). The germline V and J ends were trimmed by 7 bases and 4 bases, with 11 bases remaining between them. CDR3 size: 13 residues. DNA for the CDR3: TGTGCCAGTACGGGACACCAGAATCAGCCCCAGCATTTT. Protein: CASTGHQNQPQHF.

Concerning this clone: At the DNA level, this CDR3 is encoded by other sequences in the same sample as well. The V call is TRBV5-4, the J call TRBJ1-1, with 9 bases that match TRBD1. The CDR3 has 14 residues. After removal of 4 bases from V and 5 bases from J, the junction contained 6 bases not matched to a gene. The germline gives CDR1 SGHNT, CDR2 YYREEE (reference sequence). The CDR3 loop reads CASSMDRGRTEAFF. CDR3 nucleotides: TGTGCCAGCAGCATGGACAGGGGACGGACTGAAGCTTTCTTT.

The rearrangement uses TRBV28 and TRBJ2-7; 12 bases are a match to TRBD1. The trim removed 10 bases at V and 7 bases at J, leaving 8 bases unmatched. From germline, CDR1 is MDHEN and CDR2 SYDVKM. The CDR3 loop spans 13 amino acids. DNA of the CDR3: TGTGCCATCCCCGGGACAGGGGGCGTAGAGCAGTACTTC. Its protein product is CAIPGTGGVEQYF.

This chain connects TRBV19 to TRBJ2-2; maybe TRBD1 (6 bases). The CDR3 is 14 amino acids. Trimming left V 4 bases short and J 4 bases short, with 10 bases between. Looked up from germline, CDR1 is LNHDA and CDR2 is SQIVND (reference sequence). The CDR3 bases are TGTGCCAGTAGTAGGGGGCGGGTCACCGGGGAGCTGTTTTTT. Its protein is CASSRGRVTGELFF.

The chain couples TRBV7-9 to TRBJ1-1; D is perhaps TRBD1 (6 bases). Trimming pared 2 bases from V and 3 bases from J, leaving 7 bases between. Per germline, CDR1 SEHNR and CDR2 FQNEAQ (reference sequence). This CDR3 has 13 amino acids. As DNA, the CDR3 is TGTGCCAGCAGCTTACAGGGGCACACTGAAGCTTTCTTT. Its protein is CASSLQGHTEAFF.

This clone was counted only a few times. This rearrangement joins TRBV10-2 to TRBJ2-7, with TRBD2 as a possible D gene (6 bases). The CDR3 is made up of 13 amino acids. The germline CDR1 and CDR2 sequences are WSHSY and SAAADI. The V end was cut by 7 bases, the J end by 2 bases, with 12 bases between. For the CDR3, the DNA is TGCGCCAGCAAAGGCGGGGCTGCCTACGAGCAGTACTTC. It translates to CASKGGAAYEQYF.

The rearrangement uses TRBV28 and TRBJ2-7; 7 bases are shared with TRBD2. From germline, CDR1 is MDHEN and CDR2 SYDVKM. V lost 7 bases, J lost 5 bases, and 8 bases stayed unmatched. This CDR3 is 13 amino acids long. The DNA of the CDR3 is TGTGCCAGCAACCGACTAGCATCTCACGAGCAGTACTTC. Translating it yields CASNRLASHEQYF.

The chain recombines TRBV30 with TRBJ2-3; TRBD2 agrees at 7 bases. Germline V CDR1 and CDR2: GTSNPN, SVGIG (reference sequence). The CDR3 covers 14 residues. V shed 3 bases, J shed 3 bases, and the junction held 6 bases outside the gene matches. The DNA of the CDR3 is TGTGCCTGGAGATATGGGGGGGTGACAGATACGCAGTATTTT. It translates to CAWRYGGVTDTQYF.